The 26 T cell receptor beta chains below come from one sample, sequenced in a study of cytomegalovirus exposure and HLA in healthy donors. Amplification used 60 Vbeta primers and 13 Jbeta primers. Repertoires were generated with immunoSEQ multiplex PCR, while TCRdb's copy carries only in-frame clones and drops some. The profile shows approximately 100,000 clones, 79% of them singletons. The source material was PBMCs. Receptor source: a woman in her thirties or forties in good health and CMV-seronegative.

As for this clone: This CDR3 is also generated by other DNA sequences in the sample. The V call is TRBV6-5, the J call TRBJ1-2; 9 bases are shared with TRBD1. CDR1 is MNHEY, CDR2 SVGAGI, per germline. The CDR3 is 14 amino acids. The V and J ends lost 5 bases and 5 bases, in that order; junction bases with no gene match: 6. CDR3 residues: CASSPDRGGYGYTF. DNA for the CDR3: TGTGCCAGCAGTCCCGACAGGGGGGGTTATGGCTACACCTTC.

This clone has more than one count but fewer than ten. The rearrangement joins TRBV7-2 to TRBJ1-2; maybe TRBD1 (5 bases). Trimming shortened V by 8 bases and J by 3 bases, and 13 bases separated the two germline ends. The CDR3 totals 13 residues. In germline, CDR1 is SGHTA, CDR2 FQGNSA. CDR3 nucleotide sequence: TGTGCCAGCCACGCAGGGATTGACTATGGCTACACCTTC. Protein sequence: CASHAGIDYGYTF.

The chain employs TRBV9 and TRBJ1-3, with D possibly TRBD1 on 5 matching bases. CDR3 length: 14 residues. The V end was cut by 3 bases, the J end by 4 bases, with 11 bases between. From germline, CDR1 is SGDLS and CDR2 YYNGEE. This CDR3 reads CASSAGGTGNTIYF. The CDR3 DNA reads TGTGCCAGCAGCGCCGGGGGTACCGGAAACACCATATATTTT.

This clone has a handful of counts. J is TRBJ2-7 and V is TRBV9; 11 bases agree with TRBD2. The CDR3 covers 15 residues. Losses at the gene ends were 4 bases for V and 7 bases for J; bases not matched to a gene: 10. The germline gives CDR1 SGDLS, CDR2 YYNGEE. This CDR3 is CASSPLAGGPGEQYF. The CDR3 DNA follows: TGTGCCAGCAGCCCCTTAGCGGGGGGGCCGGGGGAGCAGTACTTC.

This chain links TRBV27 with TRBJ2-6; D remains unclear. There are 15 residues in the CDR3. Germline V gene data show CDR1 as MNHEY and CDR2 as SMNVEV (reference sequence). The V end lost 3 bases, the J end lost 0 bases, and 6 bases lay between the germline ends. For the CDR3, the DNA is TGTGCCAGCAGTTTCACATCCTCTGGGGCCAACGTCCTGACTTTC. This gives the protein CASSFTSSGANVLTF. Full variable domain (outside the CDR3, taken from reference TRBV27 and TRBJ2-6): EAQVTQNPRYLITVTGKKLTVTCSQNMNHEYMSWYRQDPGLGLRQIYYSMNVEVTDKGDVPEGYKVSRKEKRNFPLILESPSPNQTSLYFCASSFTSSGANVLTFGAGSRLTVL.

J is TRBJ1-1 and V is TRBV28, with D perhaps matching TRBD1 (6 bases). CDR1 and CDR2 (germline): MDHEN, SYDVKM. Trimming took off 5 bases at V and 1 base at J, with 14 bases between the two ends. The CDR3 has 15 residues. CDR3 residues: CASSLGGAQNTEAFF. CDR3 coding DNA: TGTGCCAGCAGTCTAGGGGGGGCCCAGAACACTGAAGCTTTCTTT.

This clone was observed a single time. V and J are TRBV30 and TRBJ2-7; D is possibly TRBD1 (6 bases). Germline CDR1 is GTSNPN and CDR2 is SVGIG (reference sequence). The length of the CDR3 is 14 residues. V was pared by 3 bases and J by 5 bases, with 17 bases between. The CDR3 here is CAWRPGVDTDEQYF. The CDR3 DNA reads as TGTGCCTGGAGACCAGGGGTGGACACCGACGAGCAGTACTTC.

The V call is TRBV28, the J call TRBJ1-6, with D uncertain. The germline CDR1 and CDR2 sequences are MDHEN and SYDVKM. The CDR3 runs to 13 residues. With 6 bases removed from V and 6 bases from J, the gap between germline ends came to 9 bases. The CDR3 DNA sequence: TGTGCCAGCAGAGTCTCGGGTAATTCACCCCTCCACTTT. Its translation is CASRVSGNSPLHF.

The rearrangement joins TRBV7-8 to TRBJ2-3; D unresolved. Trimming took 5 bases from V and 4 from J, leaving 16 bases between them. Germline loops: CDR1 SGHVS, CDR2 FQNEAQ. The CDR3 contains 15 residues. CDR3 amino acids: CASSPLTLTADTQYF. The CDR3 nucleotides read TGTGCCAGCAGCCCCCTGACATTGACCGCAGATACGCAGTATTTT.

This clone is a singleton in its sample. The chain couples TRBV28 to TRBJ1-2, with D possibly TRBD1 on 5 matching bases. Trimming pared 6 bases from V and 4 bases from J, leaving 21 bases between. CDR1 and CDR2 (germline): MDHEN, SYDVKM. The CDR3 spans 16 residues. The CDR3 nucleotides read TGTGCCAGCAGGAGCGGGGTGGGCAGGGCAACCTATGGCTACACCTTC. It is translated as CASRSGVGRATYGYTF.

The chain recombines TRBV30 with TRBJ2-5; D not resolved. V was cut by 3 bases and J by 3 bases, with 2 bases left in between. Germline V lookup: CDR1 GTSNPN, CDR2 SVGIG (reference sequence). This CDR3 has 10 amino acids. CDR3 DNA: TGTGCCTGGAGCGAAGAGACCCAGTACTTC. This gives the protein CAWSEETQYF.

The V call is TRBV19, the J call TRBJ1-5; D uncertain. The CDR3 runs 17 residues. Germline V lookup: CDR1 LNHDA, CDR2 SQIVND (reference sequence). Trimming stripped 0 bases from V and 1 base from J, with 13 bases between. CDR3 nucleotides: TGTGCCAGTAGTATAGATGAGGCCCAAACAAGCAATCAGCCCCAGCATTTT. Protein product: CASSIDEAQTSNQPQHF.

CDR3 nucleotides: TGCGCCAGCCGGGGGGGAACTAACTATGGCTACACCTTC. It encodes CASRGGTNYGYTF. The rearrangement joins TRBV5-1 to TRBJ1-2; tentative D call: TRBD1 (5 bases). This CDR3 region has 13 residues. Per the germline V gene, CDR1 is SGHRS and CDR2 is YFSETQ. With 7 bases removed from V and 0 bases from J, the gap between germline ends came to 10 bases. Combining the CDR3 with reference TRBV5-1 and TRBJ1-2 gives the whole variable domain KAGVTQTPRYLIKTRGQQVTLSCSPISGHRSVSWYQQTPGQGLQFLFEYFSETQRNKGNFPGRFSGRQFSNSRSEMNVSTLELGDSALYLCASRGGTNYGYTFGSGTRLTVV.

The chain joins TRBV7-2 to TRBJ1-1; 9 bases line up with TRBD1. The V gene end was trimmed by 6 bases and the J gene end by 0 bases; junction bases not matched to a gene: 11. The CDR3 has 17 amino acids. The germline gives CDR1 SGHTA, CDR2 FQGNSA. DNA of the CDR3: TGTGCCAGCAGACCACCGACAGGGGGGATAATGAACACTGAAGCTTTCTTT. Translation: CASRPPTGGIMNTEAFF.

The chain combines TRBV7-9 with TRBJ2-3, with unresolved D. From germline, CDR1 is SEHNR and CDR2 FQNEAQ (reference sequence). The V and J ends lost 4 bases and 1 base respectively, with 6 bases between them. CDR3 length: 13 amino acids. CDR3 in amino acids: CASSSVRTDTQYF. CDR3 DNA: TGTGCCAGCAGCTCGGTGCGCACAGATACGCAGTATTTT.

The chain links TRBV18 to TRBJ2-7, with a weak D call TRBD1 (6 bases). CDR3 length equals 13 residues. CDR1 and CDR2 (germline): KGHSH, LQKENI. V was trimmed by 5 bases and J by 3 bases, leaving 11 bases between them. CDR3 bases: TGTGCCAGCTCAGCGACACAGGGCTACGAGCAGTACTTC. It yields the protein CASSATQGYEQYF. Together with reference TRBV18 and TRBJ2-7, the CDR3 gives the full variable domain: NAGVMQNPRHLVRRRGQEARLRCSPMKGHSHVYWYRQLPEEGLKFMVYLQKENIIDESGMPKERFSAEFPKEGPSILRIQQVVRGDSAAYFCASSATQGYEQYFGPGTRLTVT.

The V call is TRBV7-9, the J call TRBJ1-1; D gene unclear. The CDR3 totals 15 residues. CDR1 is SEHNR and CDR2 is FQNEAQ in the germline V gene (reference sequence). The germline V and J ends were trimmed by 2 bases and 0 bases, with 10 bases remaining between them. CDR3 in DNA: TGTGCCAGCAGCTTATACCTAGCACTGAACACTGAAGCTTTCTTT. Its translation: CASSLYLALNTEAFF. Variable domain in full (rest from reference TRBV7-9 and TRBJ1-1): DTGVSQNPRHKITKRGQNVTFRCDPISEHNRLYWYRQTLGQGPEFLTYFQNEAQLEKSRLLSDRFSAERPKGSFSTLEIQRTEQGDSAMYLCASSLYLALNTEAFFGQGTRLTVV.

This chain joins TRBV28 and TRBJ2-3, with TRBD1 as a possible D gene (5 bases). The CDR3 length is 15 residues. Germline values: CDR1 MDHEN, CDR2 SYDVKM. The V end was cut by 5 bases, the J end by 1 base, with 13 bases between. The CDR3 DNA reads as TGTGCCAGCAGTCCCGCTCAACAGGGCACAGATACGCAGTATTTT. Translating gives CASSPAQQGTDTQYF.

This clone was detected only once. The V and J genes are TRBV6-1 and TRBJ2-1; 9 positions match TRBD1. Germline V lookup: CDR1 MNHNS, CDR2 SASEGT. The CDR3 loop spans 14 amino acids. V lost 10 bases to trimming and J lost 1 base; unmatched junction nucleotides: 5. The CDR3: CAISTGGSYNEQFF. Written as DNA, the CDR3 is TGTGCCATCTCGACAGGGGGTTCCTACAATGAGCAGTTCTTC.

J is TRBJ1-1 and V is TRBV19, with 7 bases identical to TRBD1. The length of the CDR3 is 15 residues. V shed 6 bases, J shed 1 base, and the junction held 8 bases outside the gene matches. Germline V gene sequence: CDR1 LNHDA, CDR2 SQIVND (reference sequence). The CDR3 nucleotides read TGTGCCAGTAGACCTGAAGGGGGCCGGAACACTGAAGCTTTCTTT. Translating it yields CASRPEGGRNTEAFF.

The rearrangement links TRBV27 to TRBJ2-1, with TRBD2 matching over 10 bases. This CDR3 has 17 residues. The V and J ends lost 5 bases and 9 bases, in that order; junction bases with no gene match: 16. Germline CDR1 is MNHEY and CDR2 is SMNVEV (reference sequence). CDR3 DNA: TGTGCCAGCAGTCCCGGGACTAGCGTTAAGGCCCCCCTTGAGCAGTTCTTC. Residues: CASSPGTSVKAPLEQFF.

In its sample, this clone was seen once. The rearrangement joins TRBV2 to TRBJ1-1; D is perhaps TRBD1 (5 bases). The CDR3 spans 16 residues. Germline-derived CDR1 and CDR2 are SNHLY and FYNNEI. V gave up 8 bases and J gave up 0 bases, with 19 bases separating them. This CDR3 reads CASSRDRQPLNTEAFF. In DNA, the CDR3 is TGTGCCAGCTCCAGAGACCGACAGCCCCTGAACACTGAAGCTTTCTTT.

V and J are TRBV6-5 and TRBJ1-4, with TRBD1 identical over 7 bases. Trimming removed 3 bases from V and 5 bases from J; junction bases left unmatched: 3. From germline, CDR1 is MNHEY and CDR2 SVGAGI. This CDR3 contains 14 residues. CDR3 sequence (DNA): TGTGCCAGCAGTTATCTCAGGGGGAATGAAAAACTGTTTTTT. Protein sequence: CASSYLRGNEKLFF.

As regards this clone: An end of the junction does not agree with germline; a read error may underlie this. The CDR3 loop is CASTLTGGNTEAFF. The CDR3 nucleotides are TGTGCCAGCACCTTAACAGGGGGGAACACTGAAGCTTTCTTT. The chain is built from TRBV7-2 and TRBJ1-1, with 8 positions matching TRBD1. Germline V gene data show CDR1 as SGHTA and CDR2 as FQGNSA. This CDR3 region has 14 residues.

This CDR3 is CASSQEAYRFSEQYF. The CDR3 nucleotides are TGCGCCAGCAGCCAAGAGGCGTACAGGTTCTCCGAGCAGTACTTC. The chain uses TRBV4-3 and TRBJ2-7; TRBD1 is a possible D gene (5 bases). The germline V gene encodes CDR1 LGHNA and CDR2 YSLEER. This CDR3 spans 15 amino acids. V lost 0 bases and J lost 6, with 15 bases in between.

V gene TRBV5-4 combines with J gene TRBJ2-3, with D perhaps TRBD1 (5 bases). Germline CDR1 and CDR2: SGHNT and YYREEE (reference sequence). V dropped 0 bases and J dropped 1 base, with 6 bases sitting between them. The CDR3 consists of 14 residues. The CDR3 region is CASSLGRGTDTQYF. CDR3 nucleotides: TGTGCCAGCAGCTTGGGCAGGGGCACAGATACGCAGTATTTT. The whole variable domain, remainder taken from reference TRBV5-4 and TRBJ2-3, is ETGVTQSPTHLIKTRGQQVTLRCSSQSGHNTVSWYQQALGQGPQFIFQYYREEENGRGNFPPRFSGLQFPNYSSELNVNALELDDSALYLCASSLGRGTDTQYFGPGTRLTVL.